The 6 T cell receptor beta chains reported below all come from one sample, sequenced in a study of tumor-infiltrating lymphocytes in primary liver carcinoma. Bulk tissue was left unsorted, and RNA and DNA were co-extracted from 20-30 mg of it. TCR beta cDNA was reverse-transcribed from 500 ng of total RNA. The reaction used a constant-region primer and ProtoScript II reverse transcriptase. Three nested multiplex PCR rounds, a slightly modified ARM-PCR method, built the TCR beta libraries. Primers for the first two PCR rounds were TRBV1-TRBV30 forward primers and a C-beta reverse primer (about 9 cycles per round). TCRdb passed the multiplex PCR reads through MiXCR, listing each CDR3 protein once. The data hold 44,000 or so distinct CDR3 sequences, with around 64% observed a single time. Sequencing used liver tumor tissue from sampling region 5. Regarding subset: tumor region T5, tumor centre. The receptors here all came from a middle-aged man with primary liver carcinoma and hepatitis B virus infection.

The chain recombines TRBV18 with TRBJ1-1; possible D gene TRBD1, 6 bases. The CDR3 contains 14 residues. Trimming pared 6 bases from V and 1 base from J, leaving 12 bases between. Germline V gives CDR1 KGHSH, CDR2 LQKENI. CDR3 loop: CASSSSGANTEAFF. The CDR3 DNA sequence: TGTGCCAGCTCGTCATCGGGGGCGAACACTGAAGCTTTCTTT.

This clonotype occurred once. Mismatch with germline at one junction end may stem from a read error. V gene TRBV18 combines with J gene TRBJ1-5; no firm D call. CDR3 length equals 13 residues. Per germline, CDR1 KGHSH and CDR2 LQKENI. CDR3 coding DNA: TGTGCCAGCTCGTCGACAAACAATCAGCACCAGCATTTT. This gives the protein CASSSTNNQHQHF. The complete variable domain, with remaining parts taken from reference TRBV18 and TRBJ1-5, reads NAGVMQNPRHLVRRRGQEARLRCSPMKGHSHVYWYRQLPEEGLKFMVYLQKENIIDESGMPKERFSAEFPKEGPSILRIQQVVRGDSAAYFCASSSTNNQHQHFGDGTRLSIL.

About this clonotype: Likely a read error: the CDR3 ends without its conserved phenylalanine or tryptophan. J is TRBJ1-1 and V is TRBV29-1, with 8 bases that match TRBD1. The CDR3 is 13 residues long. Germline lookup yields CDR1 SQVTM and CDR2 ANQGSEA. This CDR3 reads CSVDGQGATQAFL. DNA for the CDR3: TGCAGCGTTGACGGTCAGGGGGCCACTCAAGCTTTCCTC.

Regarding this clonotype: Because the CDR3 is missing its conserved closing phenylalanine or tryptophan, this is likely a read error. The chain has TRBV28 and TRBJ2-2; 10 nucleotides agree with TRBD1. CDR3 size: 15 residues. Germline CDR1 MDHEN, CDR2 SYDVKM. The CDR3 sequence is CASSLTGGGARELFY. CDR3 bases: TGTGCCAGTAGTTTGACAGGGGGCGGCGCCAGGGAGCTGTTTTAT.

In DNA form, the CDR3 reads TGTGCCAGCAGCCAAGAAGGTTCCCCCCGGTGGTCTGGTGAGCAGTACTTC. This encodes CASSQEGSPRWSGEQYF. The gene calls are TRBV4-2 and TRBJ2-7; D is unclear. Germline V gene sequence: CDR1 LGHNA, CDR2 YNFKEQ. V lost 0 bases and J lost 7, with 22 bases in between. CDR3 length: 17 residues.

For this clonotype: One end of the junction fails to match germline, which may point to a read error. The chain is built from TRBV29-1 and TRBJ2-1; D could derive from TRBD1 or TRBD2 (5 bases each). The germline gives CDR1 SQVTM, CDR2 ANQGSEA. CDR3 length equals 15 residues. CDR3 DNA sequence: TGCGGCGTGGGACCTCCTTCAAGCTCCTACAATGAGCAGTTCTTC. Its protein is CGVGPPSSSYNEQFF.